The next 14 T cell receptor beta chains were all read from a single sample in a study of blood T cell repertoires in COVID-19. Profiled with immunoSEQ multiplex PCR; TCRdb holds only in-frame clones, not every one. The sample includes 130,000 or so clones, around 81% of them seen just once. Sequences were obtained from peripheral blood. These receptors were obtained from a human donor in a cohort sampled during active COVID-19.

The J gene is TRBJ2-5, the V gene TRBV28, with TRBD2 matching 7 bases. CDR3 length equals 14 residues. CDR1 MDHEN and CDR2 SYDVKM come from the germline V gene. J lost 2 bases, V lost 5 bases, and 5 bases had no gene match. CDR3 nucleotides: TGTGCCAGCAGTAAGCGGGAATGGCAAGAGACCCAGTACTTC. Its protein product is CASSKREWQETQYF.

This chain links TRBV11-3 with TRBJ2-1, with 9 nucleotides matching TRBD2. Trimming took 5 bases from V and 9 from J; bases not matched to a gene: 5. The CDR3 extends over 13 amino acids. CDR1 is SGHNT and CDR2 is YENEEA in the germline V gene. The CDR3 DNA sequence: TGTGCCAGCAGCCTCCTAGCGGGATTTGAGCAGTTCTTC. Encoded protein: CASSLLAGFEQFF.

The chain has TRBV7-8 and TRBJ2-5, with TRBD2 matching over 9 bases. Per germline, CDR1 SGHVS and CDR2 FQNEAQ. With V trimmed by 2 bases and J by 5 bases, 9 bases remained unmatched. This CDR3 region has 16 residues. The CDR3 reads CASSLLAGILGETQYF. DNA for the CDR3: TGTGCCAGCAGCTTACTAGCGGGAATTCTGGGGGAGACCCAGTACTTC.

This clone has just one count. The chain recombines TRBV9 with TRBJ2-5, with a weak D call TRBD1 (5 bases). The germline V and J ends were trimmed by 0 bases and 4 bases, with 16 bases remaining between them. Germline assignment: CDR1 SGDLS and CDR2 YYNGEE. The CDR3 loop spans 16 amino acids. The CDR3 protein is CASSVASGQTRETQYF. The CDR3 DNA is TGTGCCAGCAGCGTAGCTTCAGGGCAAACGAGAGAGACCCAGTACTTC.

The sample holds one count of this clone. The gene calls are TRBV7-9 and TRBJ2-1; TRBD2 agrees at 14 bases. This CDR3 spans 16 amino acids. Germline loops: CDR1 SEHNR, CDR2 FQNEAQ (reference sequence). The trim removed 1 base at V and 6 bases at J, leaving 2 bases unmatched. For the CDR3, the DNA is TGTGCCAGCAGCTTAGGAGGGACTAGCGGGAGCAATGAGCAGTTCTTC. Protein product: CASSLGGTSGSNEQFF.

V is TRBV7-2 and J is TRBJ1-1, with D possibly TRBD1 on 5 matching bases. The ends were cut back, 5 bases at V and 7 bases at J, with 14 bases in the middle. This CDR3 region has 13 residues. CDR1 is SGHTA and CDR2 is FQGNSA in the germline V gene. The CDR3: CASSSRGGFEAFF. CDR3 bases: TGTGCCAGCAGCAGTAGGGGCGGTTTTGAAGCTTTCTTT. The variable domain in full, with the rest retrieved from reference TRBV7-2 and TRBJ1-1, is GAGVSQSPSNKVTEKGKDVELRCDPISGHTALYWYRQSLGQGLEFLIYFQGNSAPDKSGLPSDRFSAERTGGSVSTLTIQRTQQEDSAVYLCASSSRGGFEAFFGQGTRLTVV.

The rearrangement uses TRBV18 and TRBJ2-5, with D tentatively TRBD2 (6 bases). CDR3 length: 15 residues. Germline values: CDR1 KGHSH, CDR2 LQKENI. V dropped 2 bases and J dropped 1 base, with 11 bases sitting between them. The CDR3 DNA sequence: TGTGCCAGCTCACCAGTCAGGGACTTCCAAGAGACCCAGTACTTC. Encoded protein: CASSPVRDFQETQYF.

The chain recombines TRBV27 with TRBJ1-2, with D uncertain. V lost 4 bases and J lost 4, with 13 bases in between. Germline V gene sequence: CDR1 MNHEY, CDR2 SMNVEV (reference sequence). This CDR3 is 14 amino acids long. The CDR3 DNA reads TGTGCCAGCAGTTCCGCCCGCGTTGGCTATGGCTACACCTTC. Its protein is CASSSARVGYGYTF.

The chain uses TRBV5-1 and TRBJ1-1, with TRBD1 as a possible D gene (6 bases). Deletions cut 4 bases from V and 1 base from J, with 14 bases between. This CDR3 is built from 15 residues. The germline V gene encodes CDR1 SGHRS and CDR2 YFSETQ. The CDR3 region is CASSPRQAENTEAFF. CDR3 DNA sequence: TGCGCCAGCAGCCCCAGACAGGCAGAGAACACTGAAGCTTTCTTT.

V is TRBV29-1 and J is TRBJ1-1, with 7 bases that match TRBD1. CDR3 length: 13 residues. V shed 6 bases and J 4 bases; nucleotides not matched to a gene: 8. The germline V gene has CDR1 SQVTM and CDR2 ANQGSEA. CDR3 amino acids: CSVTTGDRTEAFF. For the CDR3, the DNA is TGCAGCGTCACCACAGGGGATCGCACTGAAGCTTTCTTT.

This chain links TRBV27 with TRBJ1-4; 9 nucleotides match TRBD1. The CDR3 extends over 14 amino acids. V gave up 6 bases and J gave up 11 bases; unmatched junction bases: 10. CDR1 is MNHEY and CDR2 is SMNVEV in the germline V gene (reference sequence). This CDR3 reads CASSTGTGTLKLFF. The CDR3 coding sequence is TGTGCCAGCAGCACCGGGACAGGGACTTTGAAACTGTTTTTT.

The V call is TRBV10-3, the J call TRBJ2-3, with 7 bases identical to TRBD2. V lost 4 bases to trimming and J lost 5 bases; unmatched junction nucleotides: 6. The CDR3 sequence is 14 residues long. Germline loops: CDR1 ENHRY, CDR2 SYGVKD. CDR3 region: CAISAGGRIDTQYF. The CDR3 DNA reads as TGTGCCATCAGTGCAGGCGGGAGAATAGATACGCAGTATTTT.

V usage is TRBV30 and J usage is TRBJ2-5, with D hard to call. Trimming took 0 bases from V and 1 from J, leaving 6 bases between them. Germline-derived CDR1 and CDR2 are GTSNPN and SVGIG (reference sequence). This CDR3 spans 13 amino acids. CDR3 loop: CAWSVGLQETQYF. The CDR3 DNA reads TGTGCCTGGAGTGTTGGCCTCCAAGAGACCCAGTACTTC.

This clone has a handful of counts. The rearrangement links TRBV18 to TRBJ1-4; possibly TRBD1 for D (5 bases). V shed 5 bases and J shed 0 bases, with 10 bases lying between them. The CDR3 extends over 15 amino acids. Per the germline V gene, CDR1 is KGHSH and CDR2 is LQKENI. CDR3 coding DNA: TGTGCCAGCTCAACGGGACTTGCAACTAATGAAAAACTGTTTTTT. Translated: CASSTGLATNEKLFF.